This TCR beta chain was sequenced in a study of CD8 T cells in Susac syndrome. Study-wide results and caveats: The TCR sequencing and HLA analysis in the study involved a relatively small number of individuals, as the study acknowledged.

A note on this clonotype: Antigen unknown.

Random hexamers were used to reverse transcribe an amount of 0.5 to 1 ug RNA. The amplification used immunoSEQ multiplex PCR on TCR beta CDR3; it spanned 54 Vbeta and 13 Jbeta. A single record per CDR3 protein comes from TCRdb applying MiXCR to the immunoSEQ multiplex PCR reads. The sample contains about 120,000 distinct CDR3 sequences, 90% to 95% of which appear only once. CDR3 size: 14 residues. Looked up from germline, CDR1 is GTSNPN and CDR2 is SVGIG (reference sequence). Trimming removed 4 bases at V and 3 bases at J, with 13 bases between. Sequencing targeted TCR beta in T cells from blood (CD8+ and CD4+).

This clonotype was sampled from a human donor with multiple sclerosis. The sample comprised CD4+ T cells from PBMCs. This chain uses TRBV30 with TRBJ1-5, with D unresolved. The CDR3 sequence: CAWNLDGLNQPQHF. The DNA for the CDR3 is TGTGCCTGGAATTTGGACGGACTCAATCAGCCCCAGCATTTT.